Detailed here is one T cell receptor (beta chain). Its antigen is not identified. From blood CD8+ and CD4+ T cells, TCR beta sequences were generated. The TEMRA cells underwent FACS enrichment, while the CD8+ and CD4+ T cells underwent negative isolation. The data belong to a study of CD8 T cells in Susac syndrome. Study observations and caveats: That the number of individuals in its TCR sequencing and HLA analysis was relatively small was acknowledged by the study.

Trimming left V 6 bases short and J 2 bases short, with 12 bases between. The V gene's germline CDR1 is SGHRS and CDR2 YFSETQ. This CDR3 is 13 amino acids long. Random hexamers were used to reverse transcribe the RNA input (about 0.45 to 1 ug). By means of immunoSEQ multiplex PCR, TCR beta CDR3 spanning 54 Vbeta and 13 Jbeta underwent amplification. TCRdb passed the immunoSEQ multiplex PCR reads through MiXCR, listing each CDR3 protein once. The table has some 300,000 distinct CDR3 sequences, around 83% seen once. This clonotype was obtained from a human donor with multiple sclerosis. The rearrangement joins TRBV5-1 to TRBJ2-7; D might be TRBD1 (6 bases). The source material was CD8+ T cells from PBMCs. CDR3 nucleotides: TGCGCCAGCAATGTGGGGGCGGCCTACGAGCAGTACTTC. Translated, it gives CASNVGAAYEQYF.